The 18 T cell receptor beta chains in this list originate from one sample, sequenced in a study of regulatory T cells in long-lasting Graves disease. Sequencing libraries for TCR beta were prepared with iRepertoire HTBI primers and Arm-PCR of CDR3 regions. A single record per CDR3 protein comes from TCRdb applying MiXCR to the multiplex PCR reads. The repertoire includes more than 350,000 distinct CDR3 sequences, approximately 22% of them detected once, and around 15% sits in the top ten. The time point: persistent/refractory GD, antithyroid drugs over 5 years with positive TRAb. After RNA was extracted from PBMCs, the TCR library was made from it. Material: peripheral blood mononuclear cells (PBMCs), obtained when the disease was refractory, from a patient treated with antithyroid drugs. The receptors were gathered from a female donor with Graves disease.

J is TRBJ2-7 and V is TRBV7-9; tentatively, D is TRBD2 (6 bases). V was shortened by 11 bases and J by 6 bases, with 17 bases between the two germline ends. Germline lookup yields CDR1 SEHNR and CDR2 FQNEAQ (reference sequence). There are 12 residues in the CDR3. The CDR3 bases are TGTGCCGCTTCGGGACTCCGGGGCGAGCAGTACTTC. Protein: CAASGLRGEQYF.

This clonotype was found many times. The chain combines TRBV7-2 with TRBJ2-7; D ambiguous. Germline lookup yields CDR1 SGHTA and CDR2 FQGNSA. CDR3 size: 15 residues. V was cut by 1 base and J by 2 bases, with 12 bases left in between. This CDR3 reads CASSLVGDGAYEQYF. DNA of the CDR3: TGTGCCAGCAGCTTAGTAGGAGATGGAGCCTACGAGCAGTACTTC.

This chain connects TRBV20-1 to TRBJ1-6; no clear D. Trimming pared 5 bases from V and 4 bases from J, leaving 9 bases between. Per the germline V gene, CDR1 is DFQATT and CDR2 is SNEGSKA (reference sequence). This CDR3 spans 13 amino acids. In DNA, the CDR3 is TGCAGTGCTTTGGGAATTTATAATTCACCCCTCCACTTT. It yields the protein CSALGIYNSPLHF.

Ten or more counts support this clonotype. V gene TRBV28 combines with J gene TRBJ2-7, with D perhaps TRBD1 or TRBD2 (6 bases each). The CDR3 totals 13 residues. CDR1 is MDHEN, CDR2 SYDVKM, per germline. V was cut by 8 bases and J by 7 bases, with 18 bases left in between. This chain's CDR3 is CASERDRRGEQYF. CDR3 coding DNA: TGTGCCAGCGAAAGAGACAGGAGGGGGGAGCAGTACTTC.

The CDR3 loop is CASSSGLAGSETQYF. The CDR3 DNA reads TGTGCCAGCAGCTCTGGCCTAGCGGGCTCGGAGACCCAGTACTTC. The J gene is TRBJ2-5, the V gene TRBV3-1; 8 bases match TRBD2. Trimming at V came to 5 bases and at J to 5 bases, leaving 10 bases not matched to a gene. The CDR3 has 15 amino acids. Germline V gene data show CDR1 as LGHDT and CDR2 as YNNKEL (reference sequence).

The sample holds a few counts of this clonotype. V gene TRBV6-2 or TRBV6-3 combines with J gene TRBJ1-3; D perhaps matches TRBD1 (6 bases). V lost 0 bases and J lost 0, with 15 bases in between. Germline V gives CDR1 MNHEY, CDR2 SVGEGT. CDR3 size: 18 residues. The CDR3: CASSYSSPGRGSGNTIYF. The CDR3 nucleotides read TGTGCCAGCAGTTACTCCTCCCCTGGCAGGGGCTCTGGAAACACCATATATTTT.

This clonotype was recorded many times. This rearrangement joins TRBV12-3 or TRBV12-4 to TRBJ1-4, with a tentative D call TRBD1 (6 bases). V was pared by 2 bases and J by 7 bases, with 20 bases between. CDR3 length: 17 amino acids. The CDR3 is CASSLNRDLLLGEKLFF. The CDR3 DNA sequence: TGTGCCAGCAGTTTAAACAGGGATCTTCTTTTGGGTGAAAAACTGTTTTTT.

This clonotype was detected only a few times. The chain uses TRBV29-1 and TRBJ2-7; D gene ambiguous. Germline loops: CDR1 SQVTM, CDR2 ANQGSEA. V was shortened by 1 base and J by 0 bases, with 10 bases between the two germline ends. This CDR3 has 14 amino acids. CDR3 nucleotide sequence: TGCAGCGTTGAAGTCGCGCGGAGCTCCTACGAGCAGTACTTC. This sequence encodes CSVEVARSSYEQYF.

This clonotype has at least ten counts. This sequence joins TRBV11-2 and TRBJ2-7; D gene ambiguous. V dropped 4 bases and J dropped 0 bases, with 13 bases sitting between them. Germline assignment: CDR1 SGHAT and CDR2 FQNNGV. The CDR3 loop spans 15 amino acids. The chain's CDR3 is CASSSPQNSSYEQYF. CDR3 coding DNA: TGTGCCAGCAGCTCGCCACAGAATTCCTCCTACGAGCAGTACTTC.

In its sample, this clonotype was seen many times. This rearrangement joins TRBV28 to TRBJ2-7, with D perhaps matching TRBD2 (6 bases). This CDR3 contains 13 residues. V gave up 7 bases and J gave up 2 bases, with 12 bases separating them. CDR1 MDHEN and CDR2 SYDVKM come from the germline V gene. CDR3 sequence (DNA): TGTGCCAGCACCTTAGCGGAGACCTACGAGCAGTACTTC. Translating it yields CASTLAETYEQYF. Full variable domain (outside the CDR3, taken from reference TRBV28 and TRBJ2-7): DVKVTQSSRYLVKRTGEKVFLECVQDMDHENMFWYRQDPGLGLRLIYFSYDVKMKEKGDIPEGYSVSREKKERFSLILESASTNQTSMYLCASTLAETYEQYFGPGTRLTVT.

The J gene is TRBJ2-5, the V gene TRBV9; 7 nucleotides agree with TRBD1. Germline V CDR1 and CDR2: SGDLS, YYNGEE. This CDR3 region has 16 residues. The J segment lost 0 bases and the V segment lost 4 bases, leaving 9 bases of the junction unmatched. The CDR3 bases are TGTGCCAGCAGCCCCTCCGGGACAGCGTACCAAGAGACCCAGTACTTC. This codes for CASSPSGTAYQETQYF.

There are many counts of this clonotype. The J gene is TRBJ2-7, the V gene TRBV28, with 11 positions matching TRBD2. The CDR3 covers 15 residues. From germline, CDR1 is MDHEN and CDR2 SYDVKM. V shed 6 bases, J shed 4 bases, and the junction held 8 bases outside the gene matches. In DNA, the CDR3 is TGTGCCAGCAGACCGGGACTAGCGGACCTATACGAGCAGTACTTC. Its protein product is CASRPGLADLYEQYF. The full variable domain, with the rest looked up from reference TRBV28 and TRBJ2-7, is DVKVTQSSRYLVKRTGEKVFLECVQDMDHENMFWYRQDPGLGLRLIYFSYDVKMKEKGDIPEGYSVSREKKERFSLILESASTNQTSMYLCASRPGLADLYEQYFGPGTRLTVT.

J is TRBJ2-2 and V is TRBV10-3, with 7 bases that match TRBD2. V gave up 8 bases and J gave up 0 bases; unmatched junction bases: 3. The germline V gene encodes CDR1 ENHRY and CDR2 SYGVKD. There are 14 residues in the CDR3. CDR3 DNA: TGTGCCATCTGGGGAGGGTCGAACACCGGGGAGCTGTTTTTT. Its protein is CAIWGGSNTGELFF.

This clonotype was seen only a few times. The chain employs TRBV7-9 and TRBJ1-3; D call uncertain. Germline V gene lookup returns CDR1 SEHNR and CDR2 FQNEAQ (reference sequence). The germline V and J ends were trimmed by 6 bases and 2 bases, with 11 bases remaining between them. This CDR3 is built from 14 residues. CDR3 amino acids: CASRGGSAGNTIYF. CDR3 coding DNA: TGTGCCAGCAGAGGAGGGTCGGCTGGAAACACCATATATTTT.

DNA for the CDR3: TGTGCCAGCAGCGTTGGGCTAGCGGGCCCCTACGAGCAGTACTTC. This sequence encodes CASSVGLAGPYEQYF. The rearrangement joins TRBV7-9 to TRBJ2-7, with 8 bases fitting TRBD2. CDR3 size: 15 residues. Germline lookup yields CDR1 SEHNR and CDR2 FQNEAQ (reference sequence). Unmatched junction bases numbered 8, after V lost 5 bases and J lost 2 bases.

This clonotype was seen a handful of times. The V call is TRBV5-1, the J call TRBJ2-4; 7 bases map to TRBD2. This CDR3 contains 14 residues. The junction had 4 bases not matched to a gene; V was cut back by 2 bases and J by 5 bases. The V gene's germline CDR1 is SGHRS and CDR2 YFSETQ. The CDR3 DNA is TGCGCCAGCAGCTTCGGACTAGTAGAAAACATTCAGTACTTC. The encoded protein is CASSFGLVENIQYF.

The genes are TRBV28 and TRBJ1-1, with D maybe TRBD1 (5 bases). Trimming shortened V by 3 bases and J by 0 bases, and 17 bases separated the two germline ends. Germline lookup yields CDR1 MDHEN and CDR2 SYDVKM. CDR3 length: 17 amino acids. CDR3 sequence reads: CASSFSGTGHMNTEAFF. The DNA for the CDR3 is TGTGCCAGCAGTTTCTCCGGGACGGGCCATATGAACACTGAAGCTTTCTTT. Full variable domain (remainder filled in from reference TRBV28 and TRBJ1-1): DVKVTQSSRYLVKRTGEKVFLECVQDMDHENMFWYRQDPGLGLRLIYFSYDVKMKEKGDIPEGYSVSREKKERFSLILESASTNQTSMYLCASSFSGTGHMNTEAFFGQGTRLTVV.

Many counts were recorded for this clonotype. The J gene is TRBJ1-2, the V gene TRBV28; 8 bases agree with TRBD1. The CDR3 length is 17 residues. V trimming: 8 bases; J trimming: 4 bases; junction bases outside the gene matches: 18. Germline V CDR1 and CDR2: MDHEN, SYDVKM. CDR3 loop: CASGTGTGPTVLYGYTF. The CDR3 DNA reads TGTGCCAGCGGAACCGGGACAGGTCCTACCGTACTCTATGGCTACACCTTC.